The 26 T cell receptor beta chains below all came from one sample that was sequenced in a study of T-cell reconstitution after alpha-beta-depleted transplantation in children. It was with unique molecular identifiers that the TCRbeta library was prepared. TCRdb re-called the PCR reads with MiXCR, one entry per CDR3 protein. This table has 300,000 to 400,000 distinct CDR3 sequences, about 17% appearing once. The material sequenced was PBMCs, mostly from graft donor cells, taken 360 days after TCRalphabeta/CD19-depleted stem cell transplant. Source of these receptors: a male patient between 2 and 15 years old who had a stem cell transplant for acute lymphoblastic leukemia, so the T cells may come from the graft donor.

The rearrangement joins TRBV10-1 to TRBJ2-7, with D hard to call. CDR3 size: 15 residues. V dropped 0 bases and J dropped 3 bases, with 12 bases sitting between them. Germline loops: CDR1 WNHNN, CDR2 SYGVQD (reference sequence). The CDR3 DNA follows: TGCGCCAGCAGTGAGTCGAAATTGGGTATCTACGAGCAGTACTTC. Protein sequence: CASSESKLGIYEQYF.

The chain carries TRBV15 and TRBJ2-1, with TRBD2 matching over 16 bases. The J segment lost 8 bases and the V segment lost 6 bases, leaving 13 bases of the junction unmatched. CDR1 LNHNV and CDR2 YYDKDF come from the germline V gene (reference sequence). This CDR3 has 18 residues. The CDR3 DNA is TGTGCCACCAGTAGGGGACTAGCGGGAGGGCTCCGAGGAGATGAGCAGTTCTTC. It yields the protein CATSRGLAGGLRGDEQFF. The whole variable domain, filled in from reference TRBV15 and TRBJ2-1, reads DAMVIQNPRYQVTQFGKPVTLSCSQTLNHNVMYWYQQKSSQAPKLLFHYYDKDFNNEADTPDNFQSRRPNTSFCFLDIRSPGLGDTAMYLCATSRGLAGGLRGDEQFFGPGTRLTVL.

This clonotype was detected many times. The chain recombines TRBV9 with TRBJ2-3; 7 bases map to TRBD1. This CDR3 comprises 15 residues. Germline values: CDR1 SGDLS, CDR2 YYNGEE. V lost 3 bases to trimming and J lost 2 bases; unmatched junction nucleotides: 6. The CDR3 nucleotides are TGTGCCAGCAGCGGCAGGGACAGCCACACAGATACGCAGTATTTT. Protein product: CASSGRDSHTDTQYF.

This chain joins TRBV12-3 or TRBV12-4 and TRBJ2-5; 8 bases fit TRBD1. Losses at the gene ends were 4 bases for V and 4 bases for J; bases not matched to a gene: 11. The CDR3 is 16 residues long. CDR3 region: CASSSYRGWKGETQYF. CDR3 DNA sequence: TGTGCCAGCAGTTCATACAGGGGGTGGAAAGGAGAGACCCAGTACTTC.

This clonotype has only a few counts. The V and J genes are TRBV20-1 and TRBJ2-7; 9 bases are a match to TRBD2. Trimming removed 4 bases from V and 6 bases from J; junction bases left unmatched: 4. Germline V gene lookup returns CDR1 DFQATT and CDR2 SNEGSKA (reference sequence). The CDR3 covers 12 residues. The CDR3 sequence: CSAIAGEFEQYF. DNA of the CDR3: TGCAGTGCTATAGCGGGAGAATTCGAGCAGTACTTC.

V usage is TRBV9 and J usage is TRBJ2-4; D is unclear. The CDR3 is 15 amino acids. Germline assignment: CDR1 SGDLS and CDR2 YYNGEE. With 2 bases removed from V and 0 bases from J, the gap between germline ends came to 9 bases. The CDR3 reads CASSVDGLAKNIQYF. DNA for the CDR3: TGTGCCAGCAGCGTCGATGGGCTAGCCAAAAACATTCAGTACTTC.

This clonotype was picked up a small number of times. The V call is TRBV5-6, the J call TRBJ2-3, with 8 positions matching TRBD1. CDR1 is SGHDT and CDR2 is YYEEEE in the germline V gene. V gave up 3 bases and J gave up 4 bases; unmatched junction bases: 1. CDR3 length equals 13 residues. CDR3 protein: CASSSDRADTQYF. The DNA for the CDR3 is TGTGCCAGCAGCTCGGACAGGGCAGATACGCAGTATTTT.

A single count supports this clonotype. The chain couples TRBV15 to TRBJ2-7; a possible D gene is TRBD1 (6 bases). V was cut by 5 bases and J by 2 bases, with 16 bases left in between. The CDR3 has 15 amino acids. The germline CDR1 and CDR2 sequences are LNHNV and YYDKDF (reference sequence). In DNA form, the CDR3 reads TGTGCCACCAGCGTAGCTCAGGGGTTTGCCTACGAGCAGTACTTC. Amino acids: CATSVAQGFAYEQYF. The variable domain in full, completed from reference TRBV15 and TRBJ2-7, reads DAMVIQNPRYQVTQFGKPVTLSCSQTLNHNVMYWYQQKSSQAPKLLFHYYDKDFNNEADTPDNFQSRRPNTSFCFLDIRSPGLGDTAMYLCATSVAQGFAYEQYFGPGTRLTVT.

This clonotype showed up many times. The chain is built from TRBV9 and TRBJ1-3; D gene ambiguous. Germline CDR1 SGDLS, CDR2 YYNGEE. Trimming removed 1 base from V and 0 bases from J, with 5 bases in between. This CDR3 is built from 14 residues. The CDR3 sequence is CASSVSNSGNTIYF. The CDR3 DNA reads TGTGCCAGCAGCGTATCCAACTCTGGAAACACCATATATTTT.

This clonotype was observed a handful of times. CDR3 residues: CASSLEGGQTQYF. Here the CDR3 DNA reads TGCGCCAGCAGCTTGGAGGGGGGGCAGACCCAGTACTTC. V is TRBV5-1 and J is TRBJ2-5; possible D gene TRBD2, 7 bases. V lost 0 bases and J lost 6, with 9 bases in between. CDR3 length: 13 amino acids. Germline values: CDR1 SGHRS, CDR2 YFSETQ.

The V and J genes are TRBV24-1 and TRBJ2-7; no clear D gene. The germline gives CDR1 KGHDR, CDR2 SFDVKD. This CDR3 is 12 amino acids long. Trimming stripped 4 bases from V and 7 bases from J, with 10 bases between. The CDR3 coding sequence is TGTGCCACCAGTGAGGGCCCCCTGGAGCAGTACTTC. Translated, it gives CATSEGPLEQYF.

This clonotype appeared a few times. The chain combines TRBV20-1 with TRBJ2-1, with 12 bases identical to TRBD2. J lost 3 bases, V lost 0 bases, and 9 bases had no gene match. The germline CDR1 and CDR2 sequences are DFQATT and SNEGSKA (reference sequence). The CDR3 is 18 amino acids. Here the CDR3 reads CSARDSVSGLAGYNEQFF. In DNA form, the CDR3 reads TGCAGTGCTAGAGATTCCGTATCGGGACTAGCGGGCTACAATGAGCAGTTCTTC.

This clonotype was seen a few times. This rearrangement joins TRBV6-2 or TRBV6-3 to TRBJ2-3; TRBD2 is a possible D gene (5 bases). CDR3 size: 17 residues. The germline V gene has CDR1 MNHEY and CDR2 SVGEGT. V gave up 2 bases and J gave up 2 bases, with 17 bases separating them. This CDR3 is CASSYEGTSRNTDTQYF. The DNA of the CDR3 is TGTGCCAGCAGTTACGAGGGTACCAGCCGAAACACAGATACGCAGTATTTT.

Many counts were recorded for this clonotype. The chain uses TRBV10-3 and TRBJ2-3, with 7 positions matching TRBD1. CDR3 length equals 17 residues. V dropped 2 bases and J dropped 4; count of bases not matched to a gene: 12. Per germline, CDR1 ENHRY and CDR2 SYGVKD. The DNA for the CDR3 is TGTGCCATCAGTGAGACAGGGAGACAGGGAAGGTCAGATACGCAGTATTTT. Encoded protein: CAISETGRQGRSDTQYF.

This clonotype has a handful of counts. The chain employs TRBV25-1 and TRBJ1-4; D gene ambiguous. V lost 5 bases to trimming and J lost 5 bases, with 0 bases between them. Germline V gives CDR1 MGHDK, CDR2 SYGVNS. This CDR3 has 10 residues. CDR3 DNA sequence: TGTGCCAGCAGTAATGAAAAACTGTTTTTT. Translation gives CASSNEKLFF.

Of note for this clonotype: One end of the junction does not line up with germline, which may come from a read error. The DNA of the CDR3 is TGCAGTGCTGGAGAGGGGCTCAGCAATCAGCCCCAGCATTTT. This gives the protein CSAGEGLSNQPQHF. The V call is TRBV20-1, the J call TRBJ1-5; perhaps TRBD1 as D (5 bases). The CDR3 consists of 14 residues. Germline V gene data show CDR1 as DFQATT and CDR2 as SNEGSKA (reference sequence).

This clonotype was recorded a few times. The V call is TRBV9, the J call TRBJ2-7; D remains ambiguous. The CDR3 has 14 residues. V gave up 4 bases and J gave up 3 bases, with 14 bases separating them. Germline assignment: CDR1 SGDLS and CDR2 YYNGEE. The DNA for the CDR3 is TGTGCCAGCAGCTCTTCCGACGGTTACTACGAGCAGTACTTC. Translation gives CASSSSDGYYEQYF.

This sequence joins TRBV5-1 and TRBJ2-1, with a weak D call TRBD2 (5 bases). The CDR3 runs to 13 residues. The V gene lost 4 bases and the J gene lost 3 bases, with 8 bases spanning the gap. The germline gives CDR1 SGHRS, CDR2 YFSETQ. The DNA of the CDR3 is TGCGCCAGCAGCGGGAGCGGCTACAATGAGCAGTTCTTC. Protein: CASSGSGYNEQFF.

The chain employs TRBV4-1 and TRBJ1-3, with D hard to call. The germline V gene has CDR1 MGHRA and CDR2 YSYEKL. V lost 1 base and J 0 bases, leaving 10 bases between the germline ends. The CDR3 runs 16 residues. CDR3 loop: CASSQVKSLSGNTIYF. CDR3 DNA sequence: TGCGCCAGCAGCCAAGTAAAATCCCTCTCTGGAAACACCATATATTTT.

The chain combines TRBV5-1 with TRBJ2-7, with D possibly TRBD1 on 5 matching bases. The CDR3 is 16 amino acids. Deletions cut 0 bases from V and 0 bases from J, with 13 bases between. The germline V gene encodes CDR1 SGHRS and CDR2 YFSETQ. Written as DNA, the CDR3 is TGCGCCAGCAGCTTGGCACCCAGGGTTAGCTCCTACGAGCAGTACTTC. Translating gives CASSLAPRVSSYEQYF.

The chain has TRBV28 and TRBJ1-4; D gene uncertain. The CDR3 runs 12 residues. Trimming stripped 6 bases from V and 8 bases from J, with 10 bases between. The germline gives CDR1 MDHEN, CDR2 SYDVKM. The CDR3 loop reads CASRRTGEKLFF. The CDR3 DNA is TGTGCCAGCAGACGGACTGGCGAAAAACTGTTTTTT.

For the CDR3, the DNA is TGCGCCAGCAGCTTGGATCGTCCACCAAATGAAAAACTGTTTTTT. Its protein is CASSLDRPPNEKLFF. The chain is built from TRBV5-1 and TRBJ1-4; no clear D. V lost 0 bases and J lost 5, with 11 bases in between. The germline gives CDR1 SGHRS, CDR2 YFSETQ. This CDR3 spans 15 amino acids.

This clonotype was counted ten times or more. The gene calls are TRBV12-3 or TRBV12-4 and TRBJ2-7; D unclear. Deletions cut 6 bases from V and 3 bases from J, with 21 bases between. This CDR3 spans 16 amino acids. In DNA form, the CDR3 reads TGTGCCAGCAGCATGCGACTCGAAAAAGGGATCTACGAGCAGTACTTC. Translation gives CASSMRLEKGIYEQYF.

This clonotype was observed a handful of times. This CDR3 reads CASSYALTSGYTDTQYF. CDR3 coding DNA: TGTGCCAGCAGTTACGCTCTGACTAGCGGGTACACAGATACGCAGTATTTT. This chain connects TRBV6-2 or TRBV6-3 to TRBJ2-3; 10 nucleotides align to TRBD2. The CDR3 extends over 17 amino acids. Looked up from germline, CDR1 is MNHEY and CDR2 is SVGEGT. Trimming removed 2 bases from V and 2 bases from J; junction bases left unmatched: 7.

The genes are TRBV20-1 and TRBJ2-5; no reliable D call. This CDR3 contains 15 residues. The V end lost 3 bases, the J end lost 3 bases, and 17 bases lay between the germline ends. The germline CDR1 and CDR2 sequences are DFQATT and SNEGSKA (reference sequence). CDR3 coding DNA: TGCAGTGCTAGTAGGTTGACGGTTGTGGAAGAGACCCAGTACTTC. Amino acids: CSASRLTVVEETQYF.

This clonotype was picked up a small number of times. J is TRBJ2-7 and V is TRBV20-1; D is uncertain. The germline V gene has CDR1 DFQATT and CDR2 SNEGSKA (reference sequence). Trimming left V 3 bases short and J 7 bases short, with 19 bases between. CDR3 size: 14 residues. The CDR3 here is CSASRDWNLHEQYF. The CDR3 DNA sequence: TGCAGTGCTAGCCGAGACTGGAACCTGCATGAGCAGTACTTC.